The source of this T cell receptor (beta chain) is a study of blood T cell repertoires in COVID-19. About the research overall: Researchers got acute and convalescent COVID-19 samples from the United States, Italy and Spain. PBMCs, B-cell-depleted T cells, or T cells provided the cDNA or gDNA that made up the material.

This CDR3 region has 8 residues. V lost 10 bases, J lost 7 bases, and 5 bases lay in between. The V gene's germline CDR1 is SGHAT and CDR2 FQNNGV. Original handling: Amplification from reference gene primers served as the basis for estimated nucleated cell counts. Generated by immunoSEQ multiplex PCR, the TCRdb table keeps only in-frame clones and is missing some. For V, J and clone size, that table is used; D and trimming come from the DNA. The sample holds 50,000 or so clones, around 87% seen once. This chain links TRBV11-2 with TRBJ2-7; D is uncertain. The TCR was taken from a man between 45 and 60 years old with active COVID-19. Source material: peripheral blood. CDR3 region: CATGEQYF. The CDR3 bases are TGTGCCACCGGGGAGCAGTACTTC.